The T cell receptor (beta chain) described here comes from a study of control samples from healthy donors and cancer patients. This clone was counted many times. Profiling relied on immunoSEQ multiplex PCR, and the TCRdb table lists in-frame clones only, not all of them. This sample has some 150,000 clones, with roughly 94% found just once. The specimen sequenced was blood. The source is a middle-aged man in good health.

The CDR3 reads CASGFAGDTTDTQYF. Here the CDR3 DNA reads TGTGCTAGTGGTTTTGCGGGAGATACGACAGATACGCAGTATTTT. This sequence joins TRBV12-5 and TRBJ2-3; TRBD2 agrees at 7 bases. Germline values: CDR1 LGHNT, CDR2 FRNRAP. This CDR3 region has 15 residues. V was clipped by 3 bases and J by 3 bases; unmatched bases: 6.